Sequencing of this T cell receptor beta chain was carried out in a study of OX40 agonist ivuxolimab in advanced cancers. Sequenced by immunoSEQ multiplex PCR; TCRdb stores in-frame clones only, minus some. Of some 60,000 clones in the sample, approximately 86% were seen once. The material was CD4+ or CD8+ T cells sorted from blood, obtained in a trial of the OX40 agonist ivuxolimab. The sequence was obtained from an adult with an advanced solid tumor such as melanoma, head and neck, liver or kidney cancer.

Here the CDR3 DNA reads TGTGCCAGCAGAAGGGACTCTACGGGAAACACCATATATTTT. Translating it yields CASRRDSTGNTIYF. The chain has TRBV7-2 and TRBJ1-3; D may be TRBD1 (5 bases). Germline CDR1 reads SGHTA; CDR2 reads FQGNSA. The V and J ends lost 6 bases and 4 bases respectively, with 13 bases between them. This CDR3 comprises 14 residues.